Presented here are 11 T cell receptor beta chains from one specimen sequenced in a study of T cells after yellow fever vaccination. TCRdb reanalysed the 5' RACE reads using MiXCR and keeps one entry per CDR3 protein. The repertoire has 60,000 to 85,000 distinct CDR3 sequences, approximately 6.9% of them found once; the top ten carry 35% to 45%. Sample: CD8+ T cells sorted from PBMCs, taken around 5 days after the first yellow fever vaccination. The source is a man aged 18 to 29 who received the YFV17D yellow fever vaccine.

V is TRBV28 and J is TRBJ2-1; D is perhaps TRBD2 (7 bases). V lost 5 bases and J lost 0, with 14 bases in between. CDR3 length: 16 amino acids. Germline CDR1 is MDHEN and CDR2 is SYDVKM. The CDR3 here is CASSTEGGTSYNEQFF. As DNA, the CDR3 is TGTGCCAGCAGTACGGAGGGGGGGACCTCCTACAATGAGCAGTTCTTC.

The chain joins TRBV7-8 to TRBJ1-1, with no clear D. CDR3 length equals 12 residues. Germline V gives CDR1 SGHVS, CDR2 FQNEAQ. V lost 0 bases and J 4 bases, leaving 3 bases between the germline ends. The CDR3, as DNA: TGTGCCAGCAGCTTAGCGCCCACTGAAGCTTTCTTT. It specifies CASSLAPTEAFF.

The J gene is TRBJ2-7, the V gene TRBV29-1; D is uncertain. Germline values: CDR1 SQVTM, CDR2 ANQGSEA. The CDR3 has 10 residues. V gave up 0 bases and J gave up 3 bases, with 0 bases separating them. CDR3: CSVEDYEQYF. The CDR3 DNA reads TGCAGCGTTGAAGACTACGAGCAGTACTTC.

This clonotype occurred many times. The chain recombines TRBV5-8 with TRBJ1-1; D unresolved. V was pared by 2 bases and J by 11 bases, with 19 bases between. The germline CDR1 and CDR2 sequences are SGHTS and YDEGEE. This CDR3 is 14 amino acids long. CDR3 DNA: TGTGCCAGCAGCTTTCCGGATCGCTCGTGGCTTGCTTTCTTT. This sequence encodes CASSFPDRSWLAFF.

This clonotype turned up a few times. The V and J genes are TRBV29-1 and TRBJ1-2; the D gene is possibly TRBD1 (5 bases). Between the trimmed V and J ends, which lost 3 bases and 6 bases, there was a span of 8 bases. There are 11 residues in the CDR3. Germline V CDR1 and CDR2: SQVTM, ANQGSEA. In nucleotides, the CDR3 is TGCAGCGTTGAGGTCAGGGATGGCTACACCTTC. Residues: CSVEVRDGYTF.

This clonotype was observed a handful of times. The J gene is TRBJ1-5, the V gene TRBV6-2 or TRBV6-3; D gene ambiguous. This CDR3 is 17 amino acids long. The germline V gene has CDR1 MNHEY and CDR2 SVGEGT. Trimming pared 2 bases from V and 2 bases from J, leaving 16 bases between. The CDR3 DNA is TGTGCCAGCAGTTACGTTAATAGGGAGAATCGCAATCAGCCCCAGCATTTT. Protein sequence: CASSYVNRENRNQPQHF.

The table lists this clonotype with many counts. The chain is built from TRBV30 and TRBJ2-2; D gene unclear. V lost 1 base to trimming and J lost 6 bases, with 12 bases between them. CDR1 GTSNPN and CDR2 SVGIG come from the germline V gene (reference sequence). The CDR3 covers 14 residues. The CDR3 DNA reads as TGTGCCTGGAGTGCGGCTCCGGAGTCCGGGGAGCTGTTTTTT. This gives the protein CAWSAAPESGELFF.

Many counts were recorded for this clonotype. This chain connects TRBV21-1 to TRBJ2-5; the table calls TRBD1, which could not be checked here. TRBV21-1 is assigned pseudogene status. The CDR3 sequence is 16 residues long. Here the CDR3 reads CASSKWLGAMVETQYF. As DNA, the CDR3 is TGTGCCAGCAGCAAATGGCTGGGGGCGATGGTAGAGACCCAGTACTTC.

There are many counts of this clonotype. V is TRBV7-2 and J is TRBJ2-1, with unresolved D. V shed 2 bases and J shed 0 bases, with 8 bases lying between them. Per germline, CDR1 SGHTA and CDR2 FQGNSA. CDR3 length: 15 amino acids. This chain's CDR3 is CASSLLARSYNEQFF. In nucleotides, the CDR3 is TGTGCCAGCAGCTTATTGGCCCGCTCCTACAATGAGCAGTTCTTC.

The sample holds many counts of this clonotype. CDR3 DNA sequence: TGTGCCAGCAGCTTGGAGCGCGGGGGTGGGGAGACCCAGTACTTC. Its translation: CASSLERGGGETQYF. V gene TRBV5-6 combines with J gene TRBJ2-5; 7 bases line up with TRBD2. CDR3 length equals 15 residues. The J segment lost 5 bases and the V segment lost 0 bases, leaving 7 bases of the junction unmatched. Per germline, CDR1 SGHDT and CDR2 YYEEEE.

This clonotype was counted a few times. The chain couples TRBV7-9 to TRBJ2-7; D gene uncertain. V shed 2 bases and J shed 2 bases, with 16 bases lying between them. The germline CDR1 and CDR2 sequences are SEHNR and FQNEAQ (reference sequence). The CDR3 has 16 amino acids. The CDR3 is CASSLRGRLAPYEQYF. The DNA of the CDR3 is TGTGCCAGCAGCTTAAGAGGCCGTTTAGCCCCCTACGAGCAGTACTTC.